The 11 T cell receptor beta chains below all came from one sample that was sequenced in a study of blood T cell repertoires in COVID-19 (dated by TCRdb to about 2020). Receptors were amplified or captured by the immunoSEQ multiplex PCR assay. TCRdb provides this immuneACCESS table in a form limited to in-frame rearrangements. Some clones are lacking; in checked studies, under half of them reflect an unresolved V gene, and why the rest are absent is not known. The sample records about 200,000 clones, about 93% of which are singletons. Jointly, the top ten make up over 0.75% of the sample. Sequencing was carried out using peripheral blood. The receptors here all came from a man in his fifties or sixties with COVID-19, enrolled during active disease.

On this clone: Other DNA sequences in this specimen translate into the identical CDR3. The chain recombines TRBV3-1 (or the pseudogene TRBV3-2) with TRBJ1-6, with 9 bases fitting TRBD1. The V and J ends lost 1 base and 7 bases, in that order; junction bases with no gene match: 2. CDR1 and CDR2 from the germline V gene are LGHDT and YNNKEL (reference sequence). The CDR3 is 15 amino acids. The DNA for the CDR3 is TGTGCCAGCAGCCAAGCCGGACAGGGGAATTCACCCCTCCACTTT. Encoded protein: CASSQAGQGNSPLHF.

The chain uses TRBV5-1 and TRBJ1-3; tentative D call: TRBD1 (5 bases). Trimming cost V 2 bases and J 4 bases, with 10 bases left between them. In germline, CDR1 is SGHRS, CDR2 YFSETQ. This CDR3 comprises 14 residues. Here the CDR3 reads CASSFFQGGNTIYF. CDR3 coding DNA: TGCGCCAGCAGCTTCTTCCAGGGAGGAAACACCATATATTTT.

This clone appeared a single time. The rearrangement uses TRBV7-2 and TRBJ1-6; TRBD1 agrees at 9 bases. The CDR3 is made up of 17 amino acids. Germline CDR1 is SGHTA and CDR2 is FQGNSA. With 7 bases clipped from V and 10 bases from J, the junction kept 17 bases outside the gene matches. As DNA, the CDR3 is TGTGCCAGCAACCCCGTACCGGACAGGGGTAGGGGCTCACCCCTCCACTTT. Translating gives CASNPVPDRGRGSPLHF.

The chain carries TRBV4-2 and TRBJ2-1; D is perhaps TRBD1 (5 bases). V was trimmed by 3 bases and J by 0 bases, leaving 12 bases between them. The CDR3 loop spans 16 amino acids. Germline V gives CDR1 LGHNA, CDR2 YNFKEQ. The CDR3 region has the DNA TGTGCCAGCAGCCAGGGTAGACAGAGCTCCTACAATGAGCAGTTCTTC. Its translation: CASSQGRQSSYNEQFF.

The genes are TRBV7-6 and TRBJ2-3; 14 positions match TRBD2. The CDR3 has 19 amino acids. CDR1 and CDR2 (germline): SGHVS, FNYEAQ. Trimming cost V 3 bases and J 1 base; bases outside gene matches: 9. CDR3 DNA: TGTGCCAGCAGCTTCTCTGGGACTAGCGGGAGATCTGGCACAGATACGCAGTATTTT. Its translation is CASSFSGTSGRSGTDTQYF. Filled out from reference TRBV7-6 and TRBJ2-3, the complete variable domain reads GAGVSQSPRYKVTKRGQDVALRCDPISGHVSLYWYRQALGQGPEFLTYFNYEAQQDKSGLPNDRFSAERPEGSISTLTIQRTEQRDSAMYRCASSFSGTSGRSGTDTQYFGPGTRLTVL.

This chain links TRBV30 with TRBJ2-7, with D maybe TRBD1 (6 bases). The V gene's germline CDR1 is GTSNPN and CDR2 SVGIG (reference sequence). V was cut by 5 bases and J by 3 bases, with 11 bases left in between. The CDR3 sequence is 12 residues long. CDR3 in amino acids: CAWRQGNYEQYF. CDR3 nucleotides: TGTGCCTGGCGCCAGGGGAACTACGAGCAGTACTTC.

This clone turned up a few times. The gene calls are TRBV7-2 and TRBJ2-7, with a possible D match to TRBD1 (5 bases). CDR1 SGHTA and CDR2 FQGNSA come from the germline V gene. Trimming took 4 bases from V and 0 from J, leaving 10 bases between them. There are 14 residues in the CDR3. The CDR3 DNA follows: TGTGCCAGCAGCTCCCAGGGCAGCTCCTACGAGCAGTACTTC. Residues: CASSSQGSSYEQYF.

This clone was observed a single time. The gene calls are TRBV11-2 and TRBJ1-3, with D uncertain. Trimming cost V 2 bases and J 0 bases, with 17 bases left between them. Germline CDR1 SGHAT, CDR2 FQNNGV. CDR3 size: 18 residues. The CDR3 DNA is TGTGCCAGCAGCTTATTCGGCAGGATAAAGAGCTCTGGAAACACCATATATTTT. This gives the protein CASSLFGRIKSSGNTIYF.

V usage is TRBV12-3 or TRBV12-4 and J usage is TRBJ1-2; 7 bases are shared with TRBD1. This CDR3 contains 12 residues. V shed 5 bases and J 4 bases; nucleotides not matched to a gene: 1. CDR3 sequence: CASSTGAYGYTF. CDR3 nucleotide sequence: TGTGCCAGCAGTACAGGGGCCTATGGCTACACCTTC.

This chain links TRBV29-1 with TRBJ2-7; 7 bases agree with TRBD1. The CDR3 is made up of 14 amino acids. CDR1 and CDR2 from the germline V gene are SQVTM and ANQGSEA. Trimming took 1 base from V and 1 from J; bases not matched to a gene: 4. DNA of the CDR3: TGCAGCGTTGAAGGTCGGGACAGTTCCTACGAGCAGTACTTC. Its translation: CSVEGRDSSYEQYF.

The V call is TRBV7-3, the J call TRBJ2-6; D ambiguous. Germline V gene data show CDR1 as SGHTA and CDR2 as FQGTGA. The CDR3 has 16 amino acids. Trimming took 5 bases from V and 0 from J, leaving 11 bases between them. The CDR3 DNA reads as TGTGCCAGCAGCCCGACTCCTAGCTCTGGGGCCAACGTCCTGACTTTC. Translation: CASSPTPSSGANVLTF. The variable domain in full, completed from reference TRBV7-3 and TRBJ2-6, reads GAGVSQTPSNKVTEKGKYVELRCDPISGHTALYWYRQSLGQGPEFLIYFQGTGAADDSGLPNDRFFAVRPEGSVSTLKIQRTERGDSAVYLCASSPTPSSGANVLTFGAGSRLTVL.